This T cell receptor (beta chain) originates from a study of human T cells and chemical hapten exposure. Across the study: The study sensitized with 2% DPC on a 2 cm by 2 cm patch of upper inner arm skin.

Broader study findings: Expanded TCRs formed significantly more large CDR3 similarity clusters than controls.

Trimming shortened V by 1 base and J by 8 bases, and 17 bases separated the two germline ends. Germline V CDR1 and CDR2: LGHNT, FRNRAP. The CDR3 has 15 amino acids. The library tagged individual cDNA molecules with unique molecular identifiers. Methods used by the authors: Per sample, the median was around 100,000 TCRs, with values from around 25,000 to 690,000. TCRdb re-called the RACE reads through MiXCR, storing one row per CDR3 protein. The V and J calls were not made by the authors but by TCRdb's processing. The table has 300,000 to 450,000 distinct CDR3 sequences, about 5% seen once. Time point of the sample: pre-sensitization, week 0. The treatment is: therapeutic diphenylcyclopropenone sensitization with weekly scalp DPC. Details on this clonotype: The antigen is unknown.

This sequence was found in a woman aged 18 to 35 with alopecia areata. Some clones in this sample may be carry-over from other donors' samples. The rearrangement joins TRBV12-5 to TRBJ1-2; D may be TRBD1 (5 bases). This specimen was whole blood, taken in connection with sensitization to the hapten diphenylcyclopropenone (DPC). The CDR3 is CASGLDSGGPPGYTF. As DNA, the CDR3 is TGTGCTAGTGGTTTGGATTCTGGGGGACCGCCCGGCTACACCTTC.